Following are 32 T cell receptor beta chains from one sample sequenced in a study of Ad26.COV2.S vaccination and SARS-CoV-2 variants. The repertoire was sequenced with immunoSEQ multiplex PCR; TCRdb's copy has only in-frame clones and lacks some. The table shows about 180,000 clones, with around 85% occurring only once. The sample was peripheral blood, taken after recovery from COVID-19. The receptors were gathered from a human donor who had recovered from COVID-19.

J is TRBJ2-1 and V is TRBV5-1; no definite D call. This CDR3 comprises 12 residues. The germline V and J ends were trimmed by 4 bases and 3 bases, with 5 bases remaining between them. From germline, CDR1 is SGHRS and CDR2 YFSETQ. The CDR3 DNA follows: TGCGCCAGCAGCAGGGACTACAATGAGCAGTTCTTC. Its protein is CASSRDYNEQFF.

The chain joins TRBV5-6 to TRBJ1-2; D is undetermined. Trimming removed 0 bases at V and 8 bases at J, with 11 bases between. Germline loops: CDR1 SGHDT, CDR2 YYEEEE. The length of the CDR3 is 13 residues. CDR3 nucleotide sequence: TGTGCCAGCAGCTTGGTGTATCACGGCGGCTACACCTTC. Protein product: CASSLVYHGGYTF. The full variable domain, with the rest looked up from reference TRBV5-6 and TRBJ1-2, is DAGVTQSPTHLIKTRGQQVTLRCSPKSGHDTVSWYQQALGQGPQFIFQYYEEEERQRGNFPDRFSGHQFPNYSSELNVNALLLGDSALYLCASSLVYHGGYTFGSGTRLTVV.

The chain joins TRBV29-1 to TRBJ1-3; D is uncertain. V was shortened by 1 base and J by 4 bases, with 8 bases between the two germline ends. The CDR3 length is 13 residues. CDR1 is SQVTM and CDR2 is ANQGSEA in the germline V gene. Written as DNA, the CDR3 is TGCAGCGTTGAAGGGGATCTCGGAAACACCATATATTTT. This encodes CSVEGDLGNTIYF.

This chain connects TRBV7-9 to TRBJ1-5, with a tentative D call TRBD1 (5 bases). This CDR3 has 12 residues. Germline-derived CDR1 and CDR2 are SEHNR and FQNEAQ (reference sequence). V gave up 5 bases and J gave up 7 bases, with 9 bases separating them. CDR3 sequence (DNA): TGTGCCAGCAGCGAGGGGAGCCAGCCCCAGCATTTT. Its protein product is CASSEGSQPQHF.

Here the CDR3 DNA reads TGCGCCAGCAGTGAAGCTGGGGGGCTCTATGGCTACACCTTC. This codes for CASSEAGGLYGYTF. The chain joins TRBV10-2 to TRBJ1-2, with a possible D match to TRBD1 (6 bases). With 3 bases removed from V and 4 bases from J, the gap between germline ends came to 12 bases. The CDR3 extends over 14 amino acids. Per germline, CDR1 WSHSY and CDR2 SAAADI.

The gene calls are TRBV7-2 and TRBJ1-6, with D tentatively TRBD1 (5 bases). Trimming removed 4 bases at V and 6 bases at J, with 22 bases between. The germline gives CDR1 SGHTA, CDR2 FQGNSA. The CDR3 has 18 amino acids. CDR3 DNA sequence: TGTGCCAGCAGCTCCCAGGGTAGGCAGGGACTTCTTAATTCACCCCTCCACTTT. Translated: CASSSQGRQGLLNSPLHF.

This rearrangement joins TRBV7-9 to TRBJ2-3; TRBD1 agrees at 9 bases. Germline-derived CDR1 and CDR2 are SEHNR and FQNEAQ (reference sequence). This CDR3 spans 13 amino acids. J gave up 7 bases and V 11 bases, and 10 bases lay outside the gene matches. The CDR3: CAGPGTGNHTQYF. Written as DNA, the CDR3 is TGTGCCGGCCCCGGGACAGGGAATCATACGCAGTATTTT.

This clone was observed a handful of times. V and J are TRBV7-9 and TRBJ2-7; D remains ambiguous. There are 16 residues in the CDR3. Germline V gene sequence: CDR1 SEHNR, CDR2 FQNEAQ (reference sequence). V was shortened by 1 base and J by 1 base, with 14 bases between the two germline ends. Here the CDR3 reads CASSLVYNRLSYEQYF. The CDR3 DNA sequence: TGTGCCAGCAGCTTAGTATACAACCGCTTGTCCTACGAGCAGTACTTC.

The genes are TRBV3-1 (or the pseudogene TRBV3-2) and TRBJ2-1; D is perhaps TRBD1 or TRBD2 (5 bases each). Between the trimmed V and J ends, which lost 0 bases and 7 bases, there was a span of 13 bases. The CDR3 contains 15 residues. The V gene's germline CDR1 is LGHDT and CDR2 YNNKEL (reference sequence). The CDR3 bases are TGTGCCAGCAGCCAAGATATCGGGGCCTGGAATGAGCAGTTCTTC. Encoded protein: CASSQDIGAWNEQFF.

In this sample, this clone turned up a few times. This chain uses TRBV9 with TRBJ1-6; 7 bases fit TRBD1. Trimming at V came to 3 bases and at J to 11 bases, leaving 8 bases not matched to a gene. CDR3 length: 14 residues. The V gene's germline CDR1 is SGDLS and CDR2 YYNGEE. CDR3 nucleotides: TGTGCCAGCAGCGAGACAGGGAAGTCCACACCCCTCCACTTT. Amino acid sequence: CASSETGKSTPLHF.

The chain carries TRBV20-1 and TRBJ2-1; D call uncertain. Germline V lookup: CDR1 DFQATT, CDR2 SNEGSKA (reference sequence). CDR3 length: 11 amino acids. With 3 bases removed from V and 5 bases from J, the gap between germline ends came to 5 bases. CDR3: CSASRHNEQFF. In DNA, the CDR3 is TGCAGTGCTAGCCGTCACAATGAGCAGTTCTTC.

J is TRBJ2-4 and V is TRBV9; D is perhaps TRBD2 (5 bases). Germline-derived CDR1 and CDR2 are SGDLS and YYNGEE. V was trimmed by 2 bases and J by 0 bases, leaving 6 bases between them. The CDR3 loop spans 14 amino acids. CDR3 sequence (DNA): TGTGCCAGCAGCGTCGGGATAGCCAAAAACATTCAGTACTTC. This encodes CASSVGIAKNIQYF.

This clone was detected only a few times. The genes are TRBV7-9 and TRBJ2-1; 7 bases match TRBD2. The CDR3 length is 12 residues. J was trimmed by 14 bases and V by 2 bases; bases with no gene match: 6. From germline, CDR1 is SEHNR and CDR2 FQNEAQ (reference sequence). The CDR3: CASSLPGLKEFF. The CDR3 DNA reads as TGTGCCAGCAGCTTACCGGGACTAAAGGAGTTCTTC.

The V gene is TRBV6-5, the J gene TRBJ1-6, with a weak D call TRBD1 (5 bases). Germline assignment: CDR1 MNHEY and CDR2 SVGAGI. V was shortened by 6 bases and J by 7 bases, with 16 bases between the two germline ends. This CDR3 is 15 amino acids long. CDR3: CASSQGSARNSPLHF. Here the CDR3 DNA reads TGTGCCAGCAGCCAGGGCAGTGCCCGAAATTCACCCCTCCACTTT.

Remarks on this clone: The junction shows a germline mismatch at one end, possibly a read error. The chain carries TRBV18 and TRBJ2-1, with a possible D match to TRBD1 (6 bases). The CDR3 spans 16 residues. Germline lookup yields CDR1 KGHSH and CDR2 LQKENI. The CDR3 reads CASSPEAQGSFNEQFF. DNA of the CDR3: TGTGCCAGCTCACCAGAGGCACAGGGCTCCTTCAATGAGCAGTTCTTC.

The chain uses TRBV10-2 and TRBJ2-3, with D unresolved. This CDR3 region has 13 residues. Looked up from germline, CDR1 is WSHSY and CDR2 is SAAADI. The germline V and J ends were trimmed by 2 bases and 6 bases, with 9 bases remaining between them. This chain's CDR3 is CASSEVALDTQYF. CDR3 DNA sequence: TGCGCCAGCAGTGAGGTCGCCCTCGATACGCAGTATTTT.

V gene TRBV28 combines with J gene TRBJ1-2; no reliable D call. The CDR3 is 12 amino acids. Trimming shortened V by 2 bases and J by 4 bases, and 5 bases separated the two germline ends. In germline, CDR1 is MDHEN, CDR2 SYDVKM. The CDR3 region has the DNA TGTGCCAGCAGTTTAAATGCCTATGGCTACACCTTC. Translated, it gives CASSLNAYGYTF.

The chain uses TRBV18 and TRBJ1-6; the D gene is possibly TRBD1 (5 bases). Looked up from germline, CDR1 is KGHSH and CDR2 is LQKENI. Deletions cut 3 bases from V and 7 bases from J, with 10 bases between. The CDR3 has 14 residues. The CDR3 DNA follows: TGTGCCAGCTCACCGGGTCGGGGCAATTCACCCCTCCACTTT. Residues: CASSPGRGNSPLHF.

This clone came up a few times. This chain links TRBV2 with TRBJ1-5, with 7 bases aligning to TRBD1. V was pared by 5 bases and J by 10 bases, with 11 bases of the junction left unmatched. CDR1 is SNHLY and CDR2 is FYNNEI in the germline V gene. The CDR3 covers 14 residues. The CDR3 sequence: CASSRDSSWEPQHF. CDR3 DNA sequence: TGTGCCAGCAGTCGGGACAGCTCGTGGGAACCCCAGCATTTT.

The chain uses TRBV27 and TRBJ2-3; TRBD1 matches 7 bases. J lost 2 bases, V lost 6 bases, and 8 bases had no gene match. The germline CDR1 and CDR2 sequences are MNHEY and SMNVEV (reference sequence). The CDR3 has 15 amino acids. As DNA, the CDR3 is TGTGCCAGCAGCCGGGACAGCTACATCACAGATACGCAGTATTTT. This encodes CASSRDSYITDTQYF.

The CDR3 here is CAWNPGLAGYNEQFF. CDR3 coding DNA: TGTGCCTGGAACCCGGGGCTAGCGGGGTACAATGAGCAGTTCTTC. The J gene is TRBJ2-1, the V gene TRBV30; 9 bases match TRBD2. J was trimmed by 4 bases and V by 4 bases; bases with no gene match: 8. Germline V lookup: CDR1 GTSNPN, CDR2 SVGIG (reference sequence). This CDR3 has 15 amino acids.

This sequence joins TRBV12-3 or TRBV12-4 and TRBJ1-4; D unclear. This CDR3 region has 11 residues. Trimming took off 2 bases at V and 10 bases at J, with 5 bases between the two ends. The CDR3: CASSLKGKLFF. For the CDR3, the DNA is TGTGCCAGCAGTTTAAAGGGAAAACTGTTTTTT.

About this clone itself: The junction and the germline gene differ at one end; a read error may be behind it. This rearrangement joins TRBV3-1 (or the pseudogene TRBV3-2) to TRBJ2-7, with D possibly matching TRBD2 (6 bases). Germline CDR1 LGHDT, CDR2 YNNKEL (reference sequence). The CDR3 has 14 amino acids. This CDR3 is CASKPSDRTYEQCF. The CDR3 bases are TGTGCCAGCAAACCTAGCGACAGAACCTACGAGCAGTGCTTC.

The sample holds one count of this clone. The V gene is TRBV7-9, the J gene TRBJ1-2, with unresolved D. The germline gives CDR1 SEHNR, CDR2 FQNEAQ (reference sequence). V was trimmed by 4 bases and J by 4 bases, leaving 10 bases between them. The CDR3 is 13 residues long. The CDR3 DNA is TGTGCCAGCAGCTCCCCGGTCCGCTATGGCTACACCTTC. It yields the protein CASSSPVRYGYTF.

V is TRBV19 and J is TRBJ2-7, with TRBD2 identical over 7 bases. The CDR3 is 15 amino acids. J lost 3 bases, V lost 1 base, and 6 bases had no gene match. Per germline, CDR1 LNHDA and CDR2 SQIVND (reference sequence). The CDR3 nucleotides read TGTGCCAGTAGTATAGGGAGCGGGGCATACTACGAGCAGTACTTC. It translates to CASSIGSGAYYEQYF.

This chain links TRBV5-6 with TRBJ2-3, with a tentative D call TRBD2 (5 bases). The CDR3 loop spans 14 amino acids. The germline CDR1 and CDR2 sequences are SGHDT and YYEEEE. V was pared by 2 bases and J by 6 bases, with 13 bases between. CDR3 coding DNA: TGTGCCAGCAGCTTCTGGATTCCGGGGGATACGCAGTATTTT. Its protein is CASSFWIPGDTQYF.

V is TRBV3-1 (or the pseudogene TRBV3-2) and J is TRBJ2-7; the match to TRBD2 covers 8 bases. Per germline, CDR1 LGHDT and CDR2 YNNKEL (reference sequence). V lost 1 base, J lost 2 bases, and 10 bases stayed unmatched. The CDR3 is 17 amino acids. The CDR3 bases are TGTGCCAGCAGCCAAGCGGGGGGGAGAGGACAAACCTACGAGCAGTACTTC. Its protein is CASSQAGGRGQTYEQYF.

The chain carries TRBV10-2 and TRBJ1-5; possibly TRBD1 for D (5 bases). Germline V gene sequence: CDR1 WSHSY, CDR2 SAAADI. The V and J ends lost 6 bases and 4 bases respectively, with 7 bases between them. CDR3 length equals 12 residues. DNA of the CDR3: TGCGCCAGCAGGGGGCCTAATCAGCCCCAGCATTTT. This codes for CASRGPNQPQHF.

This chain connects TRBV5-6 to TRBJ1-1; perhaps TRBD1 as D (5 bases). CDR3 size: 16 residues. Between the trimmed V and J ends, which lost 2 bases and 0 bases, there was a span of 14 bases. Germline-derived CDR1 and CDR2 are SGHDT and YYEEEE. The chain's CDR3 is CASSFATGPMNTEAFF. CDR3 coding DNA: TGTGCCAGCAGCTTCGCCACAGGTCCCATGAACACTGAAGCTTTCTTT.

The chain links TRBV5-4 to TRBJ2-7, with D tentatively TRBD1 (5 bases). The CDR3 consists of 14 residues. The V gene lost 4 bases and the J gene lost 7 bases, with 18 bases spanning the gap. Germline CDR1 is SGHNT and CDR2 is YYREEE (reference sequence). This CDR3 is CASSPVDSPGEQYF. The DNA of the CDR3 is TGTGCCAGCAGCCCCGTCGACTCCCCAGGGGAGCAGTACTTC.

This clone was seen a single time. V and J are TRBV3-1 (or the pseudogene TRBV3-2) and TRBJ2-2; tentatively, D is TRBD1 (7 bases). Germline CDR1 LGHDT, CDR2 YNNKEL (reference sequence). The ends were cut back, 3 bases at V and 7 bases at J, with 15 bases in the middle. The CDR3 runs 15 residues. The CDR3 sequence is CASSQPQGRFGELFF. The DNA for the CDR3 is TGTGCCAGCAGCCAGCCACAGGGGAGGTTCGGGGAGCTGTTTTTT.

The chain recombines TRBV25-1 with TRBJ2-7; 7 nucleotides align to TRBD1. The CDR3 length is 14 residues. The V gene end was trimmed by 4 bases and the J gene end by 3 bases; junction bases not matched to a gene: 6. The V gene's germline CDR1 is MGHDK and CDR2 SYGVNS. CDR3 residues: CASSGDRDFYEQYF. DNA of the CDR3: TGTGCCAGCAGTGGTGACAGGGATTTCTACGAGCAGTACTTC.